This TCR beta chain was recovered during a study of Tregs in tolerant kidney transplant recipients (dated by TCRdb to about 2019). In terms of the full investigation: The transplants used related donors with nonmyeloablative bone marrow transplantation, and mixed chimerism in the human trials was transient. Before combined kidney and bone marrow transplantation, this study identified donor-specific regulatory T cells using TCRbeta sequencing and then followed those same cells after transplant.

Genomic DNA was extracted from sorted cells with the QIAGEN DNeasy Blood and Tissue Kit for TCRbeta CDR3 sequencing. Through immunoSEQ, high-throughput TCRbeta CDR3 sequencing was done commercially, including PCR amplification with internal controls and bias correction. The study's processing was this. Unique productive TCRbeta sequences were defined by CDR3 nucleotide sequence when primers matched and otherwise by CDR3 amino acid sequence together with Vbeta and Jbeta genes. To correct sorting error, sequences shared between sorted populations at a frequency ratio of 2:1 or less were removed; the rest were assigned to the higher population. A sequence counted as donor-reactive if, in CFSE-low cells, the sequence had a frequency of at least 0.01% and was expanded at least 5-fold compared with unstimulated cells. Jensen-Shannon divergence calculated on the top 100 TCRbeta sequences ranked by frequency was used to measure repertoire divergence. For samples with multiple sequencing runs, sorting error was corrected in each run separately before the runs were combined. Drawn from immuneACCESS, this table holds only the in-frame rearrangements with V and J called that TCRdb kept. Clones are partly lost; checked studies trace under half to an unresolved V gene and leave the rest unexplained. V and J calls and clone size are given by that table; D and trimming were obtained from the DNA. The sample table lists approximately 99,000 clones, nearly 90% of them with a count of one. Under 0.35% of the sample lies in the top ten.

The paper's findings and limits, for the study overall: For some patients the PCR primers changed over time, which made it impossible to compare the samples from those patients at the nucleotide level. Biological reproducibility was not directly addressed, though technical replication error appeared minimal. Expanding Tregs with activated donor B cells appeared to identify the most biologically relevant and donor-specific TCRbeta repertoire. In tolerant patients, donor-specific Tregs expanded more than Tregs overall, which suggests antigen-driven rather than nonspecific expansion. The study was limited by small patient numbers, and the findings need validation in larger populations and under other immunosuppression protocols.

Including the terminal cysteine and phenylalanine, the CDR3 comprises 14 residues. The only DNA kept is the CDR3, 42 bases in frame from the first base. V lost 3 bases and J lost 4 bases, and the count of bases not matched to a germline gene is 4. The germline V gene specifies MNHEY as CDR1 and SVGAGI as CDR2. Sample time point, as interpreted from the label and publication: blood sample drawn before combined kidney and bone marrow transplant. Unstimulated Tregs (CD4+CD25+CD127-), CD4+ non-Tregs (CD4+CD25-), CD4 and CD8 cells were FACS-sorted from thawed PBMCs. Several combined kidney and bone marrow transplant recipients from the ITN036ST trial were included as patients, and samples were available only from these trial subjects. Healthy control blood was processed to PBMCs with a Ficoll density gradient and then cryopreserved, whereas patient PBMCs were collected both before and after transplant.

For this clone: No cognate antigen has been identified for it. No per-base quality is available; no much larger clone lies one base away.

The sequence links TRBV6-5 to TRBJ1-2, with 8 bases aligning to TRBD1. This sequence originates from a human donor who received a combined kidney and bone marrow transplant. The input for sequencing was CD4+ T cells from blood, taken before the transplant. DNA sequence: TGTGCCAGCAGTTATCGGCAGGGGGCCTATGGCTACACCTTC. This yields the protein CASSYRQGAYGYTF.